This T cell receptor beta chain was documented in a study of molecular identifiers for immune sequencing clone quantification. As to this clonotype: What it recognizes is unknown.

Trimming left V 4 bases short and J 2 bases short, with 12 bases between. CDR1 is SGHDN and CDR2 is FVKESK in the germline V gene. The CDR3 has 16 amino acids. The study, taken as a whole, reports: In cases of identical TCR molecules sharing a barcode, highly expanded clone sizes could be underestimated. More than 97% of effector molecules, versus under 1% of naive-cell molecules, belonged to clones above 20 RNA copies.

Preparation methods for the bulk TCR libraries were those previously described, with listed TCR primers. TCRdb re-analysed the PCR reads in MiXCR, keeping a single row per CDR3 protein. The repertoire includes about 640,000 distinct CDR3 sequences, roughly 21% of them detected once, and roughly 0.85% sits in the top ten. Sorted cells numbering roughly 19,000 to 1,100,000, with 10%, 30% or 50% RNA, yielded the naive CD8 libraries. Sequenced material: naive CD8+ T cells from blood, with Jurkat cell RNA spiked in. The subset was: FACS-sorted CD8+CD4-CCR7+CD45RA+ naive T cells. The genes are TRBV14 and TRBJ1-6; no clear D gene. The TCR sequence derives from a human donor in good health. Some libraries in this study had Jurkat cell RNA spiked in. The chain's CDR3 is CASSRGNKPYNSPLHF. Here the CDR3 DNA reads TGTGCCAGCAGCCGAGGGAACAAACCCTATAATTCACCCCTCCACTTT.